These T cell receptor beta chains were read from a single sample in a study of control samples from healthy donors and cancer patients. TCRdb's copy holds only in-frame clones and misses some; the assay was immunoSEQ multiplex PCR. Here the sample spans approximately 140,000 clones, approximately 94% being singletons. The sample was blood. Receptors were obtained from a man aged 40-49 years in good health. CDR3s include the opening cysteine and the closing phenylalanine or tryptophan. The D gene is left open where the match is weak. The listing skips clone size in some rows; elsewhere it reads once, few, many or a size class.

v_gene	d_gene	abundance	j_gene	CDR3aa	CDR3nt
TRBV10-2	.	.	TRBJ1-2	CASSQDVNYGYTF	TGCGCCAGCAGTCAGGACGTTAACTATGGCTACACCTTC
TRBV5-6	.	.	TRBJ1-2	CASSSTPADSELNYGYTF	TGTGCCAGCAGCTCGACCCCGGCCGACAGCGAACTTAACTATGGCTACACCTTC
TRBV19	.	.	TRBJ2-7	CASSIELGIRPSYEQYF	TGTGCCAGTAGTATAGAATTAGGGATCCGTCCCTCCTACGAGCAGTACTTC
TRBV7-3	.	once	TRBJ1-4	CASSPTGATNEKLFF	TGTGCCAGCAGCCCTACAGGTGCAACTAATGAAAAACTGTTTTTT
TRBV6-5	TRBD2	.	TRBJ2-1	CASSYQPLAGGGEQFF	TGTGCCAGCAGTTACCAACCACTAGCGGGAGGTGGCGAGCAGTTCTTC
TRBV5-1	TRBD1	.	TRBJ2-1	CASLRDSSYNEQFF	TGCGCCAGCCTACGGGACAGCTCCTACAATGAGCAGTTCTTC
TRBV5-1	TRBD1	once	TRBJ1-1	CASTDRVGNTEAFF	TGCGCCAGCACGGACAGGGTGGGGAACACTGAAGCTTTCTTT
TRBV6-2/TRBV6-3	.	.	TRBJ2-7	CASSFYYEQYF	TGTGCCAGCAGTTTTTATTACGAGCAGTACTTC
TRBV7-3	.	.	TRBJ2-3	CASSLAGQATDTQYF	TGTGCCAGCAGCTTAGCAGGGCAAGCCACAGATACGCAGTATTTT
TRBV5-6	.	.	TRBJ1-1	CASSLIGGNEAFF	TGTGCCAGCAGCTTGATAGGGGGTAATGAAGCTTTCTTT
TRBV28	.	.	TRBJ1-3	CASSPGSSGNTIYF	TGTGCCAGCAGCCCAGGGAGCTCTGGAAACACCATATATTTT
TRBV15	TRBD1	.	TRBJ1-3	CATSSDRGGLAGNTIYF	TGTGCCACCAGCAGCGACAGGGGAGGACTGGCTGGAAACACCATATATTTT
TRBV11-2	.	few	TRBJ1-1	CASSLGMNTEAFF	TGTGCCAGCAGCTTAGGGATGAACACTGAAGCTTTCTTT
TRBV5-8	.	.	TRBJ1-2	CASSQLVGQGFFYTF	TGTGCCAGCAGCCAACTCGTGGGGCAGGGGTTTTTCTACACCTTC
TRBV7-9	.	.	TRBJ2-7	CASSPFAGQNSYEQYF	TGTGCCAGCAGCCCGTTCGCAGGACAGAACTCCTACGAGCAGTACTTC
TRBV9	TRBD2	.	TRBJ2-7	CASSPGGGASYEQYF	TGTGCCAGCAGCCCGGGAGGGGGGGCTTCCTACGAGCAGTACTTC
TRBV7-2	TRBD1	.	TRBJ1-4	CASSQGGTGLKLFF	TGTGCCAGCAGCCAAGGGGGGACAGGGTTGAAACTGTTTTTT
TRBV10-1	TRBD2	.	TRBJ2-1	CASSEPGTSGNNEQFF	TGCGCCAGCAGTGAGCCGGGGACTAGCGGAAACAATGAGCAGTTCTTC
TRBV29-1	.	.	TRBJ1-2	CSVEEEGFGYTF	TGCAGCGTTGAAGAAGAGGGGTTCGGCTACACCTTC
TRBV2	.	.	TRBJ2-2	CASGGQRHTGELFF	TGTGCCAGCGGCGGACAGAGACACACCGGGGAGCTGTTTTTT
TRBV6-5	.	.	TRBJ2-3	CASRKRLNTDTQYF	TGTGCCAGCAGAAAGAGACTAAACACAGATACGCAGTATTTT
TRBV29-1	.	.	TRBJ1-1	CSVDWGSGTEAFF	TGCAGCGTTGATTGGGGTTCGGGCACTGAAGCTTTCTTT
TRBV11-2	.	.	TRBJ2-5	CASSLGWGADQYF	TGTGCCAGCAGCTTAGGTTGGGGGGCGGACCAGTACTTC
TRBV27	.	.	TRBJ1-5	CASSAKPGGNQPQHF	TGTGCCAGCAGTGCGAAACCAGGGGGCAATCAGCCCCAGCATTTT
TRBV11-3	TRBD2	once	TRBJ2-1	CASSRGLAGGGEQFF	TGTGCCAGCAGCCGTGGACTAGCGGGAGGGGGTGAGCAGTTCTTC
TRBV6-5	.	.	TRBJ2-7	CASSYGTRYEQYF	TGTGCCAGCAGTTACGGGACTCGATACGAGCAGTACTTC
TRBV6-6	.	.	TRBJ1-1	CASTDAWVYTEAFF	TGTGCCAGCACCGACGCGTGGGTTTACACTGAAGCTTTCTTT
TRBV9	.	.	TRBJ2-3	CASSASGDGTDTQYF	TGTGCCAGCAGCGCATCAGGGGATGGCACAGATACGCAGTATTTT
TRBV6-1	.	.	TRBJ2-7	CASSDLHKGTYEQYF	TGTGCCAGCAGTGATCTTCACAAGGGGACCTACGAGCAGTACTTC
TRBV5-6	TRBD1	.	TRBJ1-4	CASSLGRQGLGEKLFF	TGTGCCAGCAGCTTGGGCCGACAGGGCTTGGGGGAAAAACTGTTTTTT
TRBV5-1	TRBD1	.	TRBJ2-1	CASNRDRVGHEQFF	TGCGCCAGCAACCGGGACAGGGTTGGGCATGAGCAGTTCTTC
TRBV9	.	.	TRBJ1-3	CASSGTAGNTIYF	TGTGCCAGCAGCGGGACAGCTGGAAACACCATATATTTT
TRBV28	TRBD2	.	TRBJ2-2	CASSPPAGAGNTGELFF	TGTGCCAGCAGCCCCCCGGCGGGAGCGGGAAACACCGGGGAGCTGTTTTTT
TRBV5-6	TRBD1	.	TRBJ1-1	CASSMTGGYTEAFF	TGTGCCAGCAGCATGACAGGGGGCTACACTGAAGCTTTCTTT
TRBV10-1	.	.	TRBJ1-2	CASSADLAGGYTF	TGCGCCAGCAGTGCCGATCTCGCGGGTGGCTACACCTTC
TRBV18	.	.	TRBJ1-3	CASSPQSGSGNTIYF	TGTGCCAGCTCACCCCAATCGGGGAGTGGAAACACCATATATTTT
TRBV5-1	TRBD1	.	TRBJ1-6	CASSLETGFSPLHF	TGCGCCAGCAGCTTGGAGACAGGGTTTTCACCCCTCCACTTT
TRBV9	.	.	TRBJ1-2	CASSVDIGNYGYTF	TGTGCCAGCAGCGTAGACATAGGGAACTATGGCTACACCTTC
TRBV27	TRBD2	once	TRBJ2-1	CASSSIAGVVNEQFF	TGTGCCAGCAGTTCCATAGCGGGAGTAGTTAATGAGCAGTTCTTC
TRBV3-1/TRBV3-2	.	.	TRBJ1-3	CASSQMTVGNTIYF	TGTGCCAGCAGCCAAATGACAGTGGGAAACACCATATATTTT
TRBV19	.	.	TRBJ1-2	CASSIAKDRGYTF	TGTGCCAGTAGTATAGCAAAGGATCGTGGCTACACCTTC
TRBV14	.	.	TRBJ1-1	CASSQDLKRAEAFF	TGTGCCAGCAGCCAAGATCTAAAGAGAGCTGAAGCTTTCTTT
TRBV3-1/TRBV3-2	.	.	TRBJ1-2	CASSPLGGGGNYGYTF	TGTGCCAGCAGCCCGCTTGGGGGAGGCGGTAACTATGGCTACACCTTC
TRBV11-2	.	.	TRBJ2-1	CASSQEGEQFF	TGTGCCAGCAGCCAAGAAGGTGAGCAGTTCTTC
TRBV6-4	.	once	TRBJ2-2	CASSDSAGTGELFF	TGTGCCAGCAGTGACTCTGCGGGAACCGGGGAGCTGTTTTTT
TRBV6-8	.	.	TRBJ2-7	CASSGSGFSYEQYF	TGTGCCAGCAGCGGCAGTGGATTCTCCTACGAGCAGTACTTC
TRBV6-5	TRBD2	.	TRBJ2-1	CASSYSGTSGRNEQFF	TGTGCCAGCAGTTATTCCGGGACTAGCGGGAGGAATGAGCAGTTCTTC
TRBV18	.	.	TRBJ2-4	CASSPLDKGIQYF	TGTGCCAGCTCACCACTGGACAAGGGCATTCAGTACTTC
TRBV10-3	.	.	TRBJ2-3	CAISGPTAGDTQYF	TGTGCCATCAGTGGGCCTACGGCGGGAGATACGCAGTATTTT
TRBV6-5	TRBD2	.	TRBJ2-5	CASRFIAGGQKTQYF	TGTGCCAGCAGATTTATAGCGGGGGGGCAGAAGACCCAGTACTTC
TRBV27	.	.	TRBJ2-5	CASSSRRATNLETQYF	TGTGCCAGCAGTTCCAGGAGGGCTACCAATCTAGAGACCCAGTACTTC
TRBV27	.	.	TRBJ1-6	CASSLRTALEGFYNSPLHF	TGTGCCAGCAGTTTAAGGACGGCGTTGGAGGGCTTCTATAATTCACCCCTCCACTTT
TRBV6-5	.	.	TRBJ1-1	CASRVSGNTEAFF	TGTGCCAGCAGAGTCTCAGGGAACACTGAAGCTTTCTTT
TRBV7-6	TRBD1	few	TRBJ1-3	CASSLAVPGQGRNTIYF	TGTGCCAGCAGCTTAGCTGTACCGGGACAGGGAAGAAACACCATATATTTT
TRBV21-1	.	.	TRBJ1-2	CASSQRTGTNYGYTF	TGTGCCAGCAGCCAGCGGACAGGGACTAACTATGGCTACACCTTC
TRBV6-4	TRBD2	.	TRBJ2-1	CASSGSSGSYNEQFF	TGTGCCAGCAGTGGGTCTAGCGGGAGCTACAATGAGCAGTTCTTC